This T cell receptor (beta chain) originates from a study of T cell responses to AZD1222 COVID-19 vaccine. The CDR3 totals 14 residues. Germline-derived CDR1 and CDR2 are SGHNT and YYREEE (reference sequence). After removal of 2 bases from V and 4 bases from J, the junction contained 2 bases not matched to a gene. Here immunoSEQ multiplex PCR was the method, and the copy in TCRdb shows in-frame clones only, minus some. The profile shows 150,000 or so clones, approximately 90% of them singletons. The chain links TRBV5-4 to TRBJ2-7; TRBD2 matches 11 bases. Sequencing was performed on peripheral blood, taken 28 days after the second AZD1222 dose. The clonotype originates from an adult who received the AZD1222 COVID-19 vaccine. CDR3 in amino acids: CASSFGTSGYEQYF. In DNA, the CDR3 is TGTGCCAGCAGCTTCGGGACTAGCGGATACGAGCAGTACTTC.